This TCR beta chain was sequenced during a study of preoperative IRX-2 immunotherapy in early breast cancer. Clones were sequenced by immunoSEQ multiplex PCR, and TCRdb holds only the in-frame ones, with some missing. Of 25,000 to 30,000 clones in the sample, nearly 90% were seen once. The treatment: preoperative locoregional IRX-2 cytokine immunotherapy. This phase Ib study tested locoregional IRX-2 cytokine immunotherapy given before surgery. Trimming pared 10 bases from V and 2 bases from J, leaving 18 bases between. CDR3 length: 14 residues. The V gene's germline CDR1 is SGHKS and CDR2 YYEKEE (reference sequence).

This sample was taken from a patient treated with IRX-2 immunotherapy. The rearrangement joins TRBV5-5 to TRBJ2-5; D ambiguous. This receptor was taken from a human donor with breast cancer. CDR3 sequence: CAGLKSPQQETQYF. The CDR3 bases are TGTGCCGGGCTAAAATCCCCTCAGCAAGAGACCCAGTACTTC.